The entry below describes one T cell receptor beta chain. The antigen is undetermined. Method: immunoSEQ multiplex PCR; TCRdb's copy keeps in-frame clones and lacks some. Of over 60,000 clones in the sample, approximately 88% were seen once. The V end lost 1 base, the J end lost 10 bases, and 14 bases lay between the germline ends. This CDR3 comprises 13 residues. Processing released intraepithelial and lamina propria lymphocytes from the graft tissue. This sample is part of a study of graft-versus-host responses after intestinal transplantation. Study-wide background: Uniformly, recipients were administered anti-thymocyte globulin induction with subsequent tacrolimus and steroids for around three years. Study-wide results and limits: High graft-versus-host to host-versus-graft clonal ratios were found in allografts of patients who had graft-donor T cell macrochimerism.

The sequencing used ileum tissue, collected 357 days after transplant. This receptor was taken from a human patient who received an intestinal transplant, so some T cells may come from the graft donor. This chain uses TRBV5-3 with TRBJ1-1, with D possibly being TRBD1 (6 bases). TRBV5-3 counts as an open reading frame of uncertain function. The DNA for the CDR3 is TGTGCCAGAAGCTTGATACTGACAGGTAGAGCTTTCTTT. This gives the protein CARSLILTGRAFF.